This T cell receptor (beta chain) was profiled in a study of lymphopenia after photon versus proton radiotherapy. With regard to this clone: The antigen is unknown.

Study conclusions and caveats: Post-nadir diversity loss with photons came from oligoclonal expansion, particularly CD8+ Temra cells.

Profiled with immunoSEQ multiplex PCR; TCRdb holds only in-frame clones, not every one. The table records 150,000 to 200,000 clones, roughly nine tenths of them present only once. This TCR derives from a man in his fifties or sixties with gastric cancer. Here the sequenced sample was peripheral blood, taken from a patient treated with photon-based radiotherapy.

The CDR3 DNA reads as TGTGCCACAAGACTAGCGGGGACTTACGAGCAGTACTTC. It yields the protein CATRLAGTYEQYF. The chain links TRBV19 to TRBJ2-7, with 11 bases that match TRBD2. This CDR3 is built from 13 residues. Trimming removed 10 bases from V and 4 bases from J; junction bases left unmatched: 6. Germline V gene data show CDR1 as LNHDA and CDR2 as SQIVND (reference sequence). Filled out from reference TRBV19 and TRBJ2-7, the complete variable domain reads DGGITQSPKYLFRKEGQNVTLSCEQNLNHDAMYWYRQDPGQGLRLIYYSQIVNDFQKGDIAEGYSVSREKKESFPLTVTSAQKNPTAFYLCATRLAGTYEQYFGPGTRLTVT.